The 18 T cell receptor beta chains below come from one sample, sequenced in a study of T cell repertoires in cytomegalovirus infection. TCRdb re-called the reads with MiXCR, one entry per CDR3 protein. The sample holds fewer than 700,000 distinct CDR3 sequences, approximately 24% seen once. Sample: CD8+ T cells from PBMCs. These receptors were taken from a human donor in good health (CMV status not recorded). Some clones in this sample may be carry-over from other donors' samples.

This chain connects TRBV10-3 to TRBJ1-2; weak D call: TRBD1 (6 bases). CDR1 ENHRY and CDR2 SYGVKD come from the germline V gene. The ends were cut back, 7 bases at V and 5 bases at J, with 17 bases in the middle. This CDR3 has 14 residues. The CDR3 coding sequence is TGTGCCATCAAGGTAGTGGGGGCGAGGTATGGCTACACCTTC. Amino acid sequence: CAIKVVGARYGYTF.

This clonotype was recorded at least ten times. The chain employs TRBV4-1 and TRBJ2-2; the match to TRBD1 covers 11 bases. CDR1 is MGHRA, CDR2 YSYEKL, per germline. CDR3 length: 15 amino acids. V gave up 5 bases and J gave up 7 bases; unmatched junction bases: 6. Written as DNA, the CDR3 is TGCGCCAGCAGCAGGGACAGGGGGGTAAACGGGGAGCTGTTTTTT. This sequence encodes CASSRDRGVNGELFF.

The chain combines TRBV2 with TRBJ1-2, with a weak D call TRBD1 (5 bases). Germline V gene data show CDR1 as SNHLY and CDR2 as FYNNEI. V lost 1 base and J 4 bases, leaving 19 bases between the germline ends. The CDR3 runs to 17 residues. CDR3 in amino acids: CASSEGVRTSPSYGYTF. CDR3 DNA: TGTGCCAGCAGTGAAGGGGTCAGGACAAGCCCTAGCTATGGCTACACCTTC.

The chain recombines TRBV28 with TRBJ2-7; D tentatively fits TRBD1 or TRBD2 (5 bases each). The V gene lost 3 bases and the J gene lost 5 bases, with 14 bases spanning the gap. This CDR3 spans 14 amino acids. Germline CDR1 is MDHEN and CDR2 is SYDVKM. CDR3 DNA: TGTGCCAGCAGTTTCCGCAGAAGGGGACACGAGCAGTACGTC. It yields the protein CASSFRRRGHEQYV.

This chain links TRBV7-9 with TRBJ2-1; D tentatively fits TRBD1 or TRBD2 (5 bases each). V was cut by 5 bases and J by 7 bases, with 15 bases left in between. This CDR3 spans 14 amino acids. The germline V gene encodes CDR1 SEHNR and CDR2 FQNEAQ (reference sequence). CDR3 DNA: TGTGCCAGCAGCCGCGAGGGACGGCTAAATGAGCAGTTCTTC. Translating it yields CASSREGRLNEQFF.

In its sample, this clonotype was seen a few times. CDR3 residues: CSVGLATGGTYEQYF. For the CDR3, the DNA is TGCAGCGTTGGGTTGGCGACAGGGGGAACCTACGAGCAGTACTTC. The chain joins TRBV29-1 to TRBJ2-7; 9 positions match TRBD1. CDR3 length: 15 residues. With 4 bases clipped from V and 2 bases from J, the junction kept 9 bases outside the gene matches. Germline values: CDR1 SQVTM, CDR2 ANQGSEA.

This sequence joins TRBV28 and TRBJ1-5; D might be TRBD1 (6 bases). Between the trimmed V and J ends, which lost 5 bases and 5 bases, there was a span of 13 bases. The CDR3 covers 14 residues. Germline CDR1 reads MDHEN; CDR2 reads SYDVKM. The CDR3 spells CASSLSYRDQPQHF. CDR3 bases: TGTGCCAGCAGTCTTTCCTACAGGGATCAGCCCCAGCATTTT.

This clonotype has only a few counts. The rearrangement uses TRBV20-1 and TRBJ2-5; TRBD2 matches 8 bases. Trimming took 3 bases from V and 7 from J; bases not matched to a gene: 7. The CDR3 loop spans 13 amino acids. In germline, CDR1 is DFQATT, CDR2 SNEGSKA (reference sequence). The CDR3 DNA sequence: TGCAGTGCTAGGGGGCGGGGGGCTTTGACCCAGTACTTC. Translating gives CSARGRGALTQYF.

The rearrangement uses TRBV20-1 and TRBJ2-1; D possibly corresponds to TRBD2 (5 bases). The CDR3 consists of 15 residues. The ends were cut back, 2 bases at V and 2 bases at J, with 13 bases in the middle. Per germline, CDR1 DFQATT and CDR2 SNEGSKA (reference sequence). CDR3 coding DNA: TGCAGTGCTAGACCGGGGTGGGCGGCCTACAATGAGCAGTTCTTC. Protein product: CSARPGWAAYNEQFF.

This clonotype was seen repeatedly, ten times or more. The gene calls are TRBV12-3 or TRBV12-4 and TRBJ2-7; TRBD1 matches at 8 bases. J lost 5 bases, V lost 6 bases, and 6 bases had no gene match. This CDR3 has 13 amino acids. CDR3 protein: CASSPGQVDEQYF. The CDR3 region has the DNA TGTGCCAGCAGCCCGGGACAGGTGGACGAGCAGTACTTC.

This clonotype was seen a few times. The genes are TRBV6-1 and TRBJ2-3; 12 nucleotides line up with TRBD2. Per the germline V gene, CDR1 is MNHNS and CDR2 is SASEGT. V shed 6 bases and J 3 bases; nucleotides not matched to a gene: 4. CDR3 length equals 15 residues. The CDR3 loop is CASRPLAGGTDTQYF. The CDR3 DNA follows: TGTGCCAGCAGACCACTAGCGGGGGGAACAGATACGCAGTATTTT.

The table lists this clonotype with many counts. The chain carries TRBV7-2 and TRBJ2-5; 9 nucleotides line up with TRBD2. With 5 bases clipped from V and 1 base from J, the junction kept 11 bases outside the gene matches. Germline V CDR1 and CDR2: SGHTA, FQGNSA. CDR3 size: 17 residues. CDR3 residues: CASSRRERGAFQETQYF. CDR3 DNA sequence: TGTGCCAGCAGCCGGCGGGAGCGGGGGGCCTTCCAAGAGACCCAGTACTTC.

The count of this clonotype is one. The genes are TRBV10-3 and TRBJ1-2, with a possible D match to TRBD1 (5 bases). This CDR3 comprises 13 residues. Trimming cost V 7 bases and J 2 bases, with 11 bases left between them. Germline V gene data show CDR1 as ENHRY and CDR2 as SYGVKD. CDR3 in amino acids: CAINRDGNYGYTF. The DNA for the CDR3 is TGTGCCATCAACCGGGACGGGAACTATGGCTACACCTTC.

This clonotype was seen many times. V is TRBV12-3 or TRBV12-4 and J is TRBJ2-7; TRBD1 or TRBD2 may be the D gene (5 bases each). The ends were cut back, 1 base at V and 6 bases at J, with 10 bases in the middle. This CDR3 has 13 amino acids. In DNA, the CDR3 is TGTGCCAGCAGTTTAGGGGGGTATACCGAGCAGTACGTC. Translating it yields CASSLGGYTEQYV.

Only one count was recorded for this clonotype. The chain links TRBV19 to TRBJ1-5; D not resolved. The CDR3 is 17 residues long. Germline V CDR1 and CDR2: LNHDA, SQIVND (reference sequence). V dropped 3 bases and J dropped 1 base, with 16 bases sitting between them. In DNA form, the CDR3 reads TGTGCCAGTAGTATTCCCCAGGCGGAGAGGAGCAATCAGCCCCAGCATTTT. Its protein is CASSIPQAERSNQPQHF. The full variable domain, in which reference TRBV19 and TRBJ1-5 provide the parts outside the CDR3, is DGGITQSPKYLFRKEGQNVTLSCEQNLNHDAMYWYRQDPGQGLRLIYYSQIVNDFQKGDIAEGYSVSREKKESFPLTVTSAQKNPTAFYLCASSIPQAERSNQPQHFGDGTRLSIL.

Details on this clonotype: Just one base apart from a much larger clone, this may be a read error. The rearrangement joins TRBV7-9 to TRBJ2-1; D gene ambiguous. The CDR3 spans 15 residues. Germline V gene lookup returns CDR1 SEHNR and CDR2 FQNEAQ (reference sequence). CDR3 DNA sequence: TGTGTCAGCAGCTCGGTAGAACGAACCTACAATGAGCAGTTCTTC. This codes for CVSSSVERTYNEQFF.

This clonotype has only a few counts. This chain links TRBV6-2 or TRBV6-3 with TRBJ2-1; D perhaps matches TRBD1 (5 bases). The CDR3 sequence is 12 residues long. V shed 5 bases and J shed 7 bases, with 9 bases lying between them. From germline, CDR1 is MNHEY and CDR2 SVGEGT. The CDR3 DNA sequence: TGTGCCAGCAGTCCAGGGTGGAATGAGCAGTTCTTC. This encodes CASSPGWNEQFF.

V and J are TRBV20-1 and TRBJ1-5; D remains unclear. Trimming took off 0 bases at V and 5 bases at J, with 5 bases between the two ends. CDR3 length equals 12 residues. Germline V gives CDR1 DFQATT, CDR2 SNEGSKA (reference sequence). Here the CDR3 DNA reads TGCAGTGCTAGAGATGACGATCAGCCCCAGCATTTT. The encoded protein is CSARDDDQPQHF.